This passage covers 16 T cell receptor beta chains from one sample sequenced in a study of shared clonotypes between healthy human individuals. Profiled with immunoSEQ multiplex PCR; TCRdb holds only in-frame clones, not every one. This table has roughly 1,100,000 clones, about 70% appearing once. The sequenced sample consisted of memory CD4+ T cells sorted from blood. Specified subset: CD45RA-negative fraction. These receptors all stem from a man between 18 and 29 years old in good health.

This chain connects TRBV19 to TRBJ1-6; the match to TRBD1 covers 9 bases. The CDR3 runs 15 residues. The V segment lost 6 bases and the J segment 8 bases; nucleotides outside the gene matches: 8. In germline, CDR1 is LNHDA, CDR2 SQIVND (reference sequence). In nucleotides, the CDR3 is TGTGCCAGTAGGGAGGACAGGGGTAGGGATTCACCCCTCCACTTT. As protein: CASREDRGRDSPLHF. Drawing the rest from reference TRBV19 and TRBJ1-6, the complete variable domain is DGGITQSPKYLFRKEGQNVTLSCEQNLNHDAMYWYRQDPGQGLRLIYYSQIVNDFQKGDIAEGYSVSREKKESFPLTVTSAQKNPTAFYLCASREDRGRDSPLHFGNGTRLTVT.

The chain carries TRBV2 and TRBJ2-2; 9 nucleotides align to TRBD2. CDR1 and CDR2 from the germline V gene are SNHLY and FYNNEI. The trim removed 1 base at V and 4 bases at J, leaving 4 bases unmatched. There are 16 residues in the CDR3. As DNA, the CDR3 is TGTGCCAGCAGTGAAGGGAATAGCGGGGGCACCGGGGAGCTGTTTTTT. It translates to CASSEGNSGGTGELFF.

The chain joins TRBV7-3 to TRBJ2-3; 10 nucleotides match TRBD2. This CDR3 spans 16 amino acids. Looked up from germline, CDR1 is SGHTA and CDR2 is FQGTGA. V was pared by 0 bases and J by 3 bases, with 3 bases of the junction left unmatched. The CDR3, as DNA: TGTGCCAGCAGCTTAACAGCGGGGGGGCCGACAGATACGCAGTATTTT. This translates into CASSLTAGGPTDTQYF.

The V gene is TRBV14, the J gene TRBJ1-3, with D perhaps matching TRBD1 (5 bases). The CDR3 consists of 14 residues. Between the trimmed V and J ends, which lost 1 base and 4 bases, there was a span of 8 bases. In germline, CDR1 is SGHDN, CDR2 FVKESK. As DNA, the CDR3 is TGTGCCAGCAGCCAAGTGGCAGGGGGAAACACCATATATTTT. This encodes CASSQVAGGNTIYF. The whole variable domain, filled in from reference TRBV14 and TRBJ1-3, reads EAGVTQFPSHSVIEKGQTVTLRCDPISGHDNLYWYRRVMGKEIKFLLHFVKESKQDESGMPNNRFLAERTGGTYSTLKVQPAELEDSGVYFCASSQVAGGNTIYFGEGSWLTVV.

The chain links TRBV27 to TRBJ1-2; no clear D. Deletions cut 2 bases from V and 14 bases from J, with 24 bases between. Germline assignment: CDR1 MNHEY and CDR2 SMNVEV (reference sequence). The length of the CDR3 is 15 residues. The CDR3 loop reads CASSLTQSRVSRYTF. The CDR3 region has the DNA TGTGCCAGCAGTTTAACGCAGAGCCGGGTTAGTCGGTATACCTTC.

The chain carries TRBV5-4 and TRBJ2-3, with 7 bases lining up with TRBD1. CDR1 and CDR2 from the germline V gene are SGHNT and YYREEE (reference sequence). J gave up 0 bases and V 4 bases, and 5 bases lay outside the gene matches. The CDR3 runs 15 residues. The CDR3, as DNA: TGTGCCAGCAGCCCGACAGGGCAAAGCACAGATACGCAGTATTTT. Its translation is CASSPTGQSTDTQYF. The whole variable domain, remainder taken from reference TRBV5-4 and TRBJ2-3, is ETGVTQSPTHLIKTRGQQVTLRCSSQSGHNTVSWYQQALGQGPQFIFQYYREEENGRGNFPPRFSGLQFPNYSSELNVNALELDDSALYLCASSPTGQSTDTQYFGPGTRLTVL.

The chain employs TRBV2 and TRBJ1-2; 7 bases are shared with TRBD1. Germline values: CDR1 SNHLY, CDR2 FYNNEI. This CDR3 is 13 amino acids long. J was trimmed by 4 bases and V by 6 bases; bases with no gene match: 5. CDR3: CASRETGIYGYTF. CDR3 in DNA: TGTGCCAGCAGGGAGACAGGGATCTATGGCTACACCTTC.

The table lists this clone with a few counts. The rearrangement links TRBV30 to TRBJ2-7; 7 bases are shared with TRBD2. Germline V gives CDR1 GTSNPN, CDR2 SVGIG (reference sequence). This CDR3 comprises 16 residues. V was pared by 3 bases and J by 3 bases, with 14 bases of the junction left unmatched. The chain's CDR3 is CAWSGGWDSGFYEQYF. The CDR3, as DNA: TGTGCCTGGAGCGGGGGGTGGGACTCGGGGTTCTACGAGCAGTACTTC.

This clone has a single count. V gene TRBV14 combines with J gene TRBJ2-1, with 11 positions matching TRBD2. With V trimmed by 4 bases and J by 7 bases, 6 bases remained unmatched. Per the germline V gene, CDR1 is SGHDN and CDR2 is FVKESK. The CDR3 sequence is 15 residues long. DNA for the CDR3: TGTGCCAGCAGCCCCGGACTAGCGGGCCGAAATGAGCAGTTCTTC. Translating it yields CASSPGLAGRNEQFF. The full variable domain, completed using reference TRBV14 and TRBJ2-1, is EAGVTQFPSHSVIEKGQTVTLRCDPISGHDNLYWYRRVMGKEIKFLLHFVKESKQDESGMPNNRFLAERTGGTYSTLKVQPAELEDSGVYFCASSPGLAGRNEQFFGPGTRLTVL.

This rearrangement joins TRBV6-5 to TRBJ1-5; 8 nucleotides match TRBD1. Germline V gene lookup returns CDR1 MNHEY and CDR2 SVGAGI. This CDR3 spans 13 amino acids. Trimming at V came to 5 bases and at J to 4 bases, leaving 1 base not matched to a gene. The CDR3 spells CASSRTGNQPQHF. Written as DNA, the CDR3 is TGTGCCAGCAGTAGGACAGGGAATCAGCCCCAGCATTTT.

V gene TRBV18 combines with J gene TRBJ1-6; maybe TRBD1 (6 bases). This CDR3 contains 14 residues. The V gene lost 1 base and the J gene lost 9 bases, with 10 bases spanning the gap. Germline-derived CDR1 and CDR2 are KGHSH and LQKENI. As DNA, the CDR3 is TGTGCCAGCTCACCACTACAGGGCAGTTCACCCCTCCACTTT. It specifies CASSPLQGSSPLHF.

V is TRBV5-1 and J is TRBJ2-3; D is uncertain. Trimming removed 6 bases at V and 2 bases at J, with 10 bases between. CDR1 and CDR2 (germline): SGHRS, YFSETQ. The CDR3 is made up of 13 amino acids. The CDR3 here is CASNGQLTDTQYF. CDR3 DNA sequence: TGCGCCAGCAACGGGCAGCTCACAGATACGCAGTATTTT.

Comment on this clone: This same CDR3 is encoded by further DNA sequences in the sample. V is TRBV30 and J is TRBJ1-1; tentative D call: TRBD1 (6 bases). CDR1 and CDR2 (germline): GTSNPN, SVGIG (reference sequence). V was trimmed by 1 base and J by 5 bases, leaving 11 bases between them. This CDR3 is 13 amino acids long. The CDR3 region is CAWSGRGGTEAFF. In DNA, the CDR3 is TGTGCCTGGAGTGGCAGGGGCGGGACTGAAGCTTTCTTT. The whole variable domain, remainder taken from reference TRBV30 and TRBJ1-1, is SQTIHQWPATLVQPVGSPLSLECTVEGTSNPNLYWYRQAAGRGLQLLFYSVGIGQISSEVPQNLSASRPQDRQFILSSKKLLLSDSGFYLCAWSGRGGTEAFFGQGTRLTVV.

The gene calls are TRBV4-1 and TRBJ2-3; 9 positions agree with TRBD1. The CDR3 runs to 17 residues. The V and J ends lost 5 bases and 1 base, in that order; junction bases with no gene match: 10. Germline V gene sequence: CDR1 MGHRA, CDR2 YSYEKL. CDR3 bases: TGCGCCAGCAGCAAGGGACAGGGAGTTAGCGGCACAGATACGCAGTATTTT. Translating it yields CASSKGQGVSGTDTQYF.

The chain has TRBV29-1 and TRBJ2-5; TRBD2 matches 16 bases. The junction had 5 bases not matched to a gene; V was cut back by 4 bases and J by 0 bases. The germline V gene has CDR1 SQVTM and CDR2 ANQGSEA. CDR3 length: 17 residues. CDR3 in amino acids: CSVVGTSGGAYQETQYF. CDR3 DNA: TGCAGCGTTGTTGGGACTAGCGGGGGGGCGTACCAAGAGACCCAGTACTTC.

This chain connects TRBV5-1 to TRBJ1-1; 8 positions agree with TRBD1. The V gene end was trimmed by 4 bases and the J gene end by 1 base; junction bases not matched to a gene: 9. Germline loops: CDR1 SGHRS, CDR2 YFSETQ. There are 16 residues in the CDR3. In nucleotides, the CDR3 is TGCGCCAGCAGCACGCAGGCCGGGACAGGGAACACTGAAGCTTTCTTT. Amino acid sequence: CASSTQAGTGNTEAFF.